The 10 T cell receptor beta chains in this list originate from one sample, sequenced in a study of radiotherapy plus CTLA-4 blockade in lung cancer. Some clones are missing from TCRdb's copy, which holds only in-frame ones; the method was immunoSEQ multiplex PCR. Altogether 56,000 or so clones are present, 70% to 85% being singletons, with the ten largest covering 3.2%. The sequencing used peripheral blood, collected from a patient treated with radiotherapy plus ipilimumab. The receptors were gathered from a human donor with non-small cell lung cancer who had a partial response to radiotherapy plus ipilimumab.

CDR3 coding DNA: TGTGCCAGTAGTCGGACTAGCGGGGGGTCATCAGATACGCAGTATTTT. Translation: CASSRTSGGSSDTQYF. The V gene is TRBV19, the J gene TRBJ2-3; 14 bases fit TRBD2. Germline V lookup: CDR1 LNHDA, CDR2 SQIVND (reference sequence). After removal of 5 bases from V and 4 bases from J, the junction contained 5 bases not matched to a gene. CDR3 length: 16 residues.

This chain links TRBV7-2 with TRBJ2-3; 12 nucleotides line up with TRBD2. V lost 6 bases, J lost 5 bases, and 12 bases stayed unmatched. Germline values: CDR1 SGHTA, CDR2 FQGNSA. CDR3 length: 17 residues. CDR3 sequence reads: CASSSTSSGGAGDTQYF. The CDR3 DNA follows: TGTGCCAGCAGTTCAACCTCTAGCGGGGGGGCCGGAGATACGCAGTATTTT. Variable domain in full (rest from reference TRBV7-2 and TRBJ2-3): GAGVSQSPSNKVTEKGKDVELRCDPISGHTALYWYRQSLGQGLEFLIYFQGNSAPDKSGLPSDRFSAERTGGSVSTLTIQRTQQEDSAVYLCASSSTSSGGAGDTQYFGPGTRLTVL.

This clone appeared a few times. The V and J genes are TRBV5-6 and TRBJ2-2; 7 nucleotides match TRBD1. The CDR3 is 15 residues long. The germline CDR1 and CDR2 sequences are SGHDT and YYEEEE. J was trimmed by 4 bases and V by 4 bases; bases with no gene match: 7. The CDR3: CASSITGVFTGELFF. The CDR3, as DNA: TGTGCCAGCAGCATTACAGGGGTTTTCACCGGGGAGCTGTTTTTT.

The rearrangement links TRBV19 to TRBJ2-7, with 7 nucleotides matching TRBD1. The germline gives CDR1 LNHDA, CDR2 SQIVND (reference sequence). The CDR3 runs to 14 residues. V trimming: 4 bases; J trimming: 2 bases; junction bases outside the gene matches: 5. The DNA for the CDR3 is TGTGCCAGTAGTACGCCCGGGACAGCCTACGAGCAGTACTTC. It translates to CASSTPGTAYEQYF.

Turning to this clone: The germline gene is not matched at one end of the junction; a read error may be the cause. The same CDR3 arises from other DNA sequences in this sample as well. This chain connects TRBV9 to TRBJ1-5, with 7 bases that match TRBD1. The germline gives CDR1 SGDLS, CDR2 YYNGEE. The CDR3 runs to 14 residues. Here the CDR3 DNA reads TGCGCCAGCAGCGAGGCAGGGGGTACTCAGCCCCAGCATTTT. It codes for CASSEAGGTQPQHF.

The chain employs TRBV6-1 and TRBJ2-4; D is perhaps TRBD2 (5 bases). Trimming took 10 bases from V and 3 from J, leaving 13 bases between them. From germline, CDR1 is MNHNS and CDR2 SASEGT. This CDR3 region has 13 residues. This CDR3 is CATEESGKNIQYF. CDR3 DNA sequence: TGTGCCACGGAGGAGAGTGGCAAAAACATTCAGTACTTC.

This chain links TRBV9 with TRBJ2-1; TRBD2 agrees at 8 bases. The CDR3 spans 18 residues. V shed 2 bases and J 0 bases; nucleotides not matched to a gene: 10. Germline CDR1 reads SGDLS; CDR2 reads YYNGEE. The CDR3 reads CASSVLMSGGSSYNEQFF. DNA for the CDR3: TGTGCCAGCAGCGTGCTTATGAGCGGGGGAAGCTCCTACAATGAGCAGTTCTTC.

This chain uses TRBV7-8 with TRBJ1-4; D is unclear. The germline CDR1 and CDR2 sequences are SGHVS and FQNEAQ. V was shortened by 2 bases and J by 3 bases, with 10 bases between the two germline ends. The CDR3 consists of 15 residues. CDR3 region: CASSLYGLANEKLFF. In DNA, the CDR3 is TGTGCCAGCAGCTTATACGGGTTGGCTAATGAAAAACTGTTTTTT.

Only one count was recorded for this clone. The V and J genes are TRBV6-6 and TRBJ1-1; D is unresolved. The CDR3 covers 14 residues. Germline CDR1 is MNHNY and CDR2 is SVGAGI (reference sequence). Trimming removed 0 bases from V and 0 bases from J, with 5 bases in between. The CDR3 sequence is CASSYSTLNTEAFF. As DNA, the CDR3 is TGTGCCAGCAGTTACTCAACACTGAACACTGAAGCTTTCTTT.

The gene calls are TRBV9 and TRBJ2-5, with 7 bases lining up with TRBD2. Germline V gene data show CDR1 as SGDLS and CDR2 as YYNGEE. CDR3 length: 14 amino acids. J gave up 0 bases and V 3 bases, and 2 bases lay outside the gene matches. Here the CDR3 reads CASSGGGYQETQYF. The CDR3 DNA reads TGTGCCAGCAGCGGGGGGGGGTACCAAGAGACCCAGTACTTC.